One TCR beta chain is described in this entry. Its target is unknown. This sample is drawn from a study of OX40 agonist ivuxolimab in advanced cancers. Assay: immunoSEQ multiplex PCR; the TCRdb copy retains only in-frame clones and omits some. This table holds about 46,000 clones, around 90% found once. Per germline, CDR1 SGHVS and CDR2 FNYEAQ. Trimming took off 5 bases at V and 10 bases at J, with 15 bases between the two ends. This CDR3 contains 13 residues. Whole-study findings and limits: The expanded peripheral T cells' antigen specificity was not determined.

This TCR came from an adult with an advanced solid tumor such as melanoma, head and neck, liver or kidney cancer. Specimen: CD4+ or CD8+ T cells sorted from blood, collected in a trial of the OX40 agonist ivuxolimab. This chain connects TRBV7-6 to TRBJ2-1; D unclear. The CDR3 here is CASSQNRRGEQFF. The CDR3 DNA reads TGTGCCAGCAGCCAAAATAGGCGTGGAGAGCAGTTCTTC.